This T cell receptor (beta chain) was recorded in a study of radiation and T cells in renal cell carcinoma. Time point specified: blood 2 weeks post-SBRT. As for treatment: 15 Gy SBRT to primary tumor, nephrectomy 4 weeks later. The protocol was immunoSEQ multiplex PCR, while the TCRdb copy is restricted to in-frame clones and leaves out a portion. This table holds some 150,000 clones, roughly 90% found once. V lost 0 bases, J lost 4 bases, and 3 bases stayed unmatched. CDR1 and CDR2 (germline): SGHNT, YYREEE (reference sequence). CDR3 length: 15 amino acids. The V and J genes are TRBV5-4 and TRBJ1-1; 10 positions agree with TRBD1. Specimen: blood, collected from a patient whose treatment included radiotherapy and nephrectomy. This sequence was found in a woman between 50 and 59 years old with renal cell carcinoma. The CDR3 DNA reads TGTGCCAGCAGCTTGGGACAGGGGGCCGGCACTGAAGCTTTCTTT. Translation gives CASSLGQGAGTEAFF.